The clone carrying this T cell receptor (beta chain) was counted ten times or more. The antigen is undetermined. The time point is: sample taken at primary tumor resection. Sequencing of whole RNA from tumor, nontumor lung or frozen PBMC involved no sorting. There were around 72 donors, all of them untreated patients with early-stage non-small cell lung cancer. The library protocol tagged each TCR cDNA with a unique molecular identifier. MiXCR was run by TCRdb on the 5' RACE reads, yielding one entry per CDR3 protein. The sample yields approximately 3,800 distinct CDR3 sequences, about a sixth seen once. This entry is derived from a study of spatial heterogeneity in lung cancer. Study-wide results and limits: TCRs found ubiquitously expanded in tumor appeared in blood more at resection than at follow-up.

This CDR3 spans 16 amino acids. Trimming cost V 6 bases and J 1 base, with 15 bases left between them. The germline CDR1 and CDR2 sequences are SGHTA and FQGTGA. The sample here was PBMCs, taken at surgery. This sequence was found in a male donor with early-stage non-small cell lung cancer. This chain uses TRBV7-3 with TRBJ2-2, with a tentative D call TRBD1 (6 bases). The CDR3, as DNA: TGTGCCAGCAGGGCTGAGACAGGACTGAACACCGGGGAGCTGTTTTTT. It yields the protein CASRAETGLNTGELFF.